A selection of T cell receptor beta chains follows, all from one sample in a study of identifying expanded T cells in peripheral blood. The repertoire was sequenced with immunoSEQ multiplex PCR; TCRdb's copy has only in-frame clones and lacks some. The profile shows more than 90,000 clones, approximately 90% of them singletons. The sequenced sample consisted of blood. The source is a person aged 18-70 years in good health. CDR3s leave out the opening cysteine and the closing phenylalanine or tryptophan. The listing skips clone size in some rows; elsewhere it reads once, few, many or a size class.

13 | TRBJ1-3 | NA | TRBV5-4 | ASSLYGASGNTIY
13 | TRBJ1-1 | NA | TRBV6-5 | ASSYSNRGITEAF
13 | TRBJ2-2 | NA | TRBV6-1 | ASSRWQGSSGELF
12 | TRBJ2-1 | NA | TRBV7-9 | ASSIRDFYNEQF
14 | TRBJ2-1 | NA | TRBV15 | ATSSRGGASGALQF
10 | TRBJ1-1 | NA | TRBV30 | AWGPTVTEAF
13 | TRBJ2-7 | NA | TRBV4-1 | ASSQARDNPYEQY
13 | TRBJ2-1 | NA | TRBV11-2 | ASSFLGGYINEQF
12 | TRBJ1-5 | NA | TRBV7-8 | ASSRRWGEQPQH
11 | TRBJ2-7 | NA | TRBV28 | ASSLRGRYEQY
12 | TRBJ2-3 | NA | TRBV4-1 | ASSQDGGVDTQY
14 | TRBJ2-6 | once | TRBV19 | ASRAGADSGANVLT
11 | TRBJ2-7 | NA | TRBV6-5 | ASRTTDSYEQY
10 | TRBJ2-1 | NA | TRBV29-1 | SVGTAGDEQF
11 | TRBJ1-2 | NA | TRBV29-1 | SVVTGSAHGYT
11 | TRBJ1-1 | NA | TRBV7-8 | ASSPTGLTEAF
11 | TRBJ2-5 | NA | TRBV27 | ATRGPSGETQY
13 | TRBJ2-1 | NA | TRBV7-9 | ASSSTSGEYNEQF
10 | TRBJ1-3 | few | TRBV30 | AWKRSGNTIY
12 | TRBJ1-2 | once | TRBV28 | ASRIEIGNYGYT
16 | TRBJ2-1 | NA | TRBV2 | ASRARIQGGALYNEQF
13 | TRBJ1-6 | NA | TRBV7-2 | ASSHGHLRNSPLH